Listed below are T cell receptor beta chains from one sample, sequenced in a study of T cells expressing NK-cell markers. TCRdb reprocessed the 5' RACE reads; each CDR3 protein has one entry and no DNA is given. The sample is made up of 150,000 to 180,000 distinct CDR3 sequences, and the top ten hold about 39% of it. Input material: blood T cells: a sorted CD56 or NKG2C T cell subset, CD4+ or CD8+ T cells, or bulk PBMC T cells (not recorded which). The receptors originated from a woman in her 50s in good health. Both conserved end residues are part of each CDR3.

TRBV5-1,TRBJ2-1,CASSLGTGGYNEQFF
TRBV5-1,TRBJ1-5,CASSPRGRRVQPQHF
TRBV6-4,TRBJ2-5,CASSDSASAQETQYF
TRBV7-9,TRBJ2-5,CASSLGAGGDRETQYF
TRBV20-1,TRBJ2-3,CSARTSGRETDTQYF
TRBV10-3,TRBJ2-1,CAISYQTSGSYNEQFF
TRBV6-1,TRBJ1-1,CASRLPGGVEAFF
TRBV10-3,TRBJ1-1,CAIRKATNTEAFF
TRBV13,TRBJ2-3,CASSLRLATDTQYF
TRBV20-1,TRBJ1-4,CSARDQPPRHNEKLFF
TRBV25-1,TRBJ2-1,CASSELGGTNEQFF
TRBV11-2,TRBJ1-2,CASSLDRQGVGYTF
TRBV27,TRBJ1-1,CASSATQGHTEAFF
TRBV7-3,TRBJ2-1,CASSLTIDEQFF
TRBV6-5,TRBJ2-2,CASTKSGEGGELFF
TRBV27,TRBJ2-1,CASSFVSEYNEQFF
TRBV7-9,TRBJ2-4,CASSSWDLGVAKNIQYF
TRBV10-3,TRBJ1-1,CAISDGTGVNTEAFF
TRBV30,TRBJ2-2,CAWSVLLLAGDYSGELFF
TRBV30,TRBJ1-1,CAWATGGRTEAFF
TRBV5-6,TRBJ1-5,CASSWSGSNQPQHF
TRBV27,TRBJ2-7,CASSLSAGGTHEQYF
TRBV3-1,TRBJ2-5,CASSQEPSGRGETQYF
TRBV7-3,TRBJ2-1,CASSAQRGEQFF